A selection of T cell receptor beta chains follows, all from one sample in a study of CD4 T cells in relation to SARS-CoV-2 and coronaviruses. Antigens of these TCRs are unknown. The data were produced by immunoSEQ multiplex PCR, yet TCRdb's version contains in-frame clones alone and is incomplete. The data show approximately 25,000 clones, around 67% seen once. The sample comprised CD4+ T cells from PBMCs, cultured in vitro. Receptors originate from a human donor in good health. Each CDR3 is given with its conserved first and last residue. A D gene is named only where the DNA matches it firmly. The listing skips clone size in some rows; elsewhere it reads once, few, many or a size class.

J	D	size	length	V	CDR3	DNA
TRBJ2-7	TRBD2	few	15	TRBV6-5	CASSNSGASSYEQYF	TGTGCCAGCAGTAATAGCGGGGCGAGCTCCTACGAGCAGTACTTC
TRBJ1-2	TRBD1	-	15	TRBV24-1	CATADRDRDNYGYTF	TGTGCCACCGCAGACCGGGACAGGGACAACTATGGCTACACCTTC
TRBJ2-5	TRBD2	-	17	TRBV5-6	CASSRRGLAGVKETQYF	TGTGCCAGCAGCCGACGGGGACTAGCGGGAGTGAAAGAGACCCAGTACTTC
TRBJ2-1	-	-	16	TRBV2	CASSVSPPAAYNEQFF	TGTGCCAGCAGTGTCTCCCCGCCAGCGGCCTACAATGAGCAGTTCTTC
TRBJ1-1	-	-	12	TRBV28	CATTRGGLHAFF	TGTGCCACTACCCGAGGAGGGCTCCACGCTTTCTTT
TRBJ1-1	-	few	13	TRBV6-5	CASSYSRTDEAFF	TGTGCCAGCAGTTACTCGAGAACGGATGAAGCTTTCTTT
TRBJ1-4	-	-	17	TRBV5-1	CASSPGVAPGGHEKLFF	TGCGCCAGCTCGCCCGGGGTCGCTCCTGGGGGGCATGAAAAACTGTTTTTT
TRBJ2-7	TRBD2	-	16	TRBV4-2	CASSSGTSGSFDEQYF	TGTGCCAGCAGCTCTGGGACTAGCGGGAGTTTCGACGAGCAGTACTTC
TRBJ1-1	-	-	13	TRBV4-2	CASSQDRRGEAFF	TGTGCCAGCAGCCAAGATAGAAGGGGTGAAGCTTTCTTT
TRBJ2-7	-	-	14	TRBV11-2	CASSLERGSYEQYF	TGTGCCAGCAGCTTAGAAAGGGGGAGCTACGAGCAGTACTTC
TRBJ2-1	-	-	14	TRBV11-3	CASSFRGAYNEQFF	TGTGCCAGCAGCTTTCGCGGGGCCTACAATGAGCAGTTCTTC
TRBJ1-4	TRBD1	once	14	TRBV12-5	CASARTGINEKLFF	TGTGCTAGTGCCCGGACAGGGATCAATGAAAAACTGTTTTTT
TRBJ1-1	TRBD1	-	15	TRBV27	CASSGTTGVGTEAFF	TGTGCCAGCAGTGGGACTACAGGGGTAGGTACTGAAGCTTTCTTT
TRBJ1-5	-	-	16	TRBV18	CASSPGRGPSNQPQHF	TGTGCCAGCTCACCAGGGCGGGGGCCTAGCAATCAGCCCCAGCATTTT